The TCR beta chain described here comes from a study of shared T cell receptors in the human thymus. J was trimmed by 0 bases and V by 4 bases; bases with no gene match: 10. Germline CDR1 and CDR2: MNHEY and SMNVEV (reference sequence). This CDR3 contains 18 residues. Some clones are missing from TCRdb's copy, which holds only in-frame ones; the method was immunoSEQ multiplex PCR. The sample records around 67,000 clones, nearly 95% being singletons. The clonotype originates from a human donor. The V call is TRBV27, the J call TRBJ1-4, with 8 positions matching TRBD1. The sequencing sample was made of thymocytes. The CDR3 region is CASSSRTGLGATNEKLFF. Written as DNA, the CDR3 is TGTGCCAGCAGTTCTAGGACAGGGTTGGGGGCAACTAATGAAAAACTGTTTTTT.